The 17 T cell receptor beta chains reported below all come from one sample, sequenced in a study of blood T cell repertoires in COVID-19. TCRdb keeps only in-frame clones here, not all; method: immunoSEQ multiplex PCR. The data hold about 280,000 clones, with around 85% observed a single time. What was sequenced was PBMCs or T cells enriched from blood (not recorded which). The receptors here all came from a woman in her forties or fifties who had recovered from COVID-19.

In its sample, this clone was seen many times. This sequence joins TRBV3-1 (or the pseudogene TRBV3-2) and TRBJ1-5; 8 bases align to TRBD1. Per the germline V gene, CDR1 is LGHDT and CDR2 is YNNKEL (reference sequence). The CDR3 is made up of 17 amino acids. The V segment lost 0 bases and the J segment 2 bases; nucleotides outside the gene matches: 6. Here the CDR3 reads CASSQDRTGHGNQPQHF. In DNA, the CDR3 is TGTGCCAGCAGCCAAGACAGGACAGGGCATGGCAATCAGCCCCAGCATTTT.

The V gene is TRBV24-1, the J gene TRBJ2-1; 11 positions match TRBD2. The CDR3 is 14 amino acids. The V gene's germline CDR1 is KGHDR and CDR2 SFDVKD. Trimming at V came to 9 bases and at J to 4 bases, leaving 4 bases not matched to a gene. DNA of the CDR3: TGTGCCACCCAAGGGACTAGCGGATACAATGAGCAGTTCTTC. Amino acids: CATQGTSGYNEQFF.

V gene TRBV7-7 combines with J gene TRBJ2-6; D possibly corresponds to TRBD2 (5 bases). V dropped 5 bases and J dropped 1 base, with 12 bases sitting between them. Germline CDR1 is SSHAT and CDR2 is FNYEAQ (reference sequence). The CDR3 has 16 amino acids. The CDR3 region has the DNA TGTGCCAGCAGCCCCGGGGTTCCTTCTGGGGCCAACGTCCTGACTTTC. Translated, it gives CASSPGVPSGANVLTF.

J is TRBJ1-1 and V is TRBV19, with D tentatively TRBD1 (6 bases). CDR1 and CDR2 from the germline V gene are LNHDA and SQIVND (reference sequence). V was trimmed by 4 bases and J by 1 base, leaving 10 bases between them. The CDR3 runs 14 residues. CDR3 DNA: TGTGCCAGTAGTAAACAGACAGGGAACACTGAAGCTTTCTTT. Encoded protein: CASSKQTGNTEAFF.

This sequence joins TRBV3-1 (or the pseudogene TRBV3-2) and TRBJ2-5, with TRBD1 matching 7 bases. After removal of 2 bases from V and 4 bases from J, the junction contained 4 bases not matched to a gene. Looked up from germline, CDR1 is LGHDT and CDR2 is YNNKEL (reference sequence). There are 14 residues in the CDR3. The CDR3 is CASSQHTGAETQYF. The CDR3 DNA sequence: TGTGCCAGCAGCCAACACACAGGGGCAGAGACCCAGTACTTC.

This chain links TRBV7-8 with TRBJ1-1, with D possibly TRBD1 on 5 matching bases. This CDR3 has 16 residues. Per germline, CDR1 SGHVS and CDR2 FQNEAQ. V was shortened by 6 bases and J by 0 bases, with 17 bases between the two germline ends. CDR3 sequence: CASRLTGDVMNTEAFF. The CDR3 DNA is TGTGCCAGCAGGCTTACAGGAGACGTTATGAACACTGAAGCTTTCTTT.

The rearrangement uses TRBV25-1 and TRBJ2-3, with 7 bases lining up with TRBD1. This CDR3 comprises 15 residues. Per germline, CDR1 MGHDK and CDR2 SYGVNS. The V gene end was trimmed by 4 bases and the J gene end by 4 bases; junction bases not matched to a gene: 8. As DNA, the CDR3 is TGTGCCAGCAGTGCCTCCAGGGGGACCGCAGATACGCAGTATTTT. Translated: CASSASRGTADTQYF. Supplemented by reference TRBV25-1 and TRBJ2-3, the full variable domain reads EADIYQTPRYLVIGTGKKITLECSQTMGHDKMYWYQQDPGMELHLIHYSYGVNSTEKGDLSSESTVSRIRTEHFPLTLESARPSHTSQYLCASSASRGTADTQYFGPGTRLTVL.

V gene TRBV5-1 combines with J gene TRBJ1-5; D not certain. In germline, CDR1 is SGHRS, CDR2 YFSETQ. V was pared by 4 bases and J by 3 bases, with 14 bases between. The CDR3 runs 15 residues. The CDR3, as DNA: TGCGCCAGCAGCCAGAGCGGCGGAGACAATCAGCCCCAGCATTTT. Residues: CASSQSGGDNQPQHF.

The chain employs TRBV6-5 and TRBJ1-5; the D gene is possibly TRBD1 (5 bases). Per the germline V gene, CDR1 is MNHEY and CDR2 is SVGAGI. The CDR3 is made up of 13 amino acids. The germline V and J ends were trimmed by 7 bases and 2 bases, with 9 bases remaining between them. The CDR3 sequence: CASIQGGNQPQHF. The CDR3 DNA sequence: TGTGCCAGCATTCAGGGCGGCAATCAGCCCCAGCATTTT.

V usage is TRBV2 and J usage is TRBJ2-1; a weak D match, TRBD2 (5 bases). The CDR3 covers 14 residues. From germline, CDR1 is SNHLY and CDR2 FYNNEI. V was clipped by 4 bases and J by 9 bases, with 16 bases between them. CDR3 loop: CASSVGSSIGEQFF. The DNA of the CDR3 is TGTGCCAGCAGTGTGGGTTCTAGCATTGGTGAGCAGTTCTTC.

CDR3 amino acids: CASTGTGREARNEQFF. The CDR3 DNA sequence: TGTGCCAGCACCGGAACGGGGCGGGAGGCTCGAAATGAGCAGTTCTTC. This rearrangement joins TRBV2 to TRBJ2-1; 8 bases fit TRBD2. The germline V gene encodes CDR1 SNHLY and CDR2 FYNNEI. This CDR3 is built from 16 residues. V shed 7 bases and J 7 bases; nucleotides not matched to a gene: 15.

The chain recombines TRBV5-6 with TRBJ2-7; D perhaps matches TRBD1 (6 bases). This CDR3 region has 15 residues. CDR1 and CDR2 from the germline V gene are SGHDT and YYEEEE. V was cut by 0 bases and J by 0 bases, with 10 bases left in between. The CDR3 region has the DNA TGTGCCAGCAGCTTGGGACAGGCAGGCTCCTACGAGCAGTACTTC. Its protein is CASSLGQAGSYEQYF.

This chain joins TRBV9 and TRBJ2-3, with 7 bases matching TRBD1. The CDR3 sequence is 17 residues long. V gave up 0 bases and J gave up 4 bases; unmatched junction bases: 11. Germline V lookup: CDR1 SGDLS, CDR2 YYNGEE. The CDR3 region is CASSVDPGGTGADTQYF. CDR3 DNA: TGTGCCAGCAGCGTAGACCCGGGCGGAACAGGGGCAGATACGCAGTATTTT.

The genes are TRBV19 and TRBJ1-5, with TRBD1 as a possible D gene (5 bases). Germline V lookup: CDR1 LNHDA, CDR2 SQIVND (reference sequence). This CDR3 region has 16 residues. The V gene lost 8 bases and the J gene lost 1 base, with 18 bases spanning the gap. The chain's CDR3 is CASVGWGGSSNQPQHF. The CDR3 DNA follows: TGTGCCAGTGTCGGTTGGGGGGGGAGCAGCAATCAGCCCCAGCATTTT. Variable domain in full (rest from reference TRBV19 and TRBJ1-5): DGGITQSPKYLFRKEGQNVTLSCEQNLNHDAMYWYRQDPGQGLRLIYYSQIVNDFQKGDIAEGYSVSREKKESFPLTVTSAQKNPTAFYLCASVGWGGSSNQPQHFGDGTRLSIL.

The CDR3 spells CASSLVGGGVQETQYF. Here the CDR3 DNA reads TGCGCCAGCAGCTTGGTAGGGGGAGGGGTTCAAGAGACCCAGTACTTC. The rearrangement joins TRBV5-1 to TRBJ2-5; possibly TRBD2 for D (7 bases). The length of the CDR3 is 16 residues. V lost 0 bases to trimming and J lost 2 bases, with 14 bases between them. CDR1 is SGHRS, CDR2 YFSETQ, per germline.

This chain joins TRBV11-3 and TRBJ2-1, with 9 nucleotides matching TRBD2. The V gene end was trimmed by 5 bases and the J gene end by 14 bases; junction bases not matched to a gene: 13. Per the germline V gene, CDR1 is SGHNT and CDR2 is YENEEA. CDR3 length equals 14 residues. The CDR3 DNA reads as TGTGCCAGCAGCAACACGCGGTCTAGCGGGGCGGAGTTCTTC. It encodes CASSNTRSSGAEFF.

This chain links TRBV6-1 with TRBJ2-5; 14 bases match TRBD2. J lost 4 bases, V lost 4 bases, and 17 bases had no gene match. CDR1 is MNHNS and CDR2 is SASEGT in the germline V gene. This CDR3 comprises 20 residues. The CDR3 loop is CASSVVPPGLAGDIRETQYF. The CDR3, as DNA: TGTGCCAGCAGTGTCGTCCCTCCGGGACTAGCGGGAGATATACGAGAGACCCAGTACTTC.